One and the same sample provided the 5 T cell receptor beta chains below, sequenced in a study of long-term antiretroviral therapy in people with HIV (dated by TCRdb to 2021 to 2024). The immunoSEQ hsTCRB v3.0 assay was used at survey level resolution for TRB variable region sequencing. The table was pulled from immuneACCESS by TCRdb, which kept in-frame rearrangements only. Such tables lose some clones; where checked, under half of the loss comes from unresolved V genes, and the rest has no known cause. The table for this sample lists about 21,000 clones; approximately 82% of them were counted only once. The ten top clones hold 5.6% of the sample. This specimen consisted of unsorted PBMCs, obtained 0.2 years after starting antiretroviral therapy. The source of these receptors is a woman in her thirties with HIV.

The genes are TRBV28 and TRBJ1-5; D is unclear. CDR3 length: 14 amino acids. Germline CDR1 reads MDHEN; CDR2 reads SYDVKM. V lost 7 bases, J lost 0 bases, and 10 bases lay in between. CDR3: CASKTSYSNQPQHF. CDR3 bases: TGTGCCAGCAAAACCAGTTATAGCAATCAGCCCCAGCATTTT.

The chain couples TRBV2 to TRBJ2-5, with 8 bases lining up with TRBD1. The CDR3 extends over 15 amino acids. The ends lost 5 bases at V and 5 bases at J; junction bases unmatched: 10. Germline V gene lookup returns CDR1 SNHLY and CDR2 FYNNEI. This CDR3 reads CASSNRQGLGETQYF. The CDR3 DNA follows: TGTGCCAGCAGTAACCGACAGGGGCTAGGGGAGACCCAGTACTTC.

This chain connects TRBV5-1 to TRBJ2-2, with 9 nucleotides matching TRBD1. Germline CDR1 and CDR2: SGHRS and YFSETQ. The CDR3 has 16 residues. Losses at the gene ends were 5 bases for V and 2 bases for J; bases not matched to a gene: 7. CDR3 DNA sequence: TGCGCCAGCAGTTACGGACAGGGGCGAAACACCGGGGAGCTGTTTTTT. The encoded protein is CASSYGQGRNTGELFF.

V is TRBV7-7 and J is TRBJ2-7, with TRBD1 matching over 11 bases. Germline V lookup: CDR1 SSHAT, CDR2 FNYEAQ (reference sequence). Losses at the gene ends were 4 bases for V and 4 bases for J; bases not matched to a gene: 9. This CDR3 is built from 16 residues. CDR3 coding DNA: TGTGCCAGCAGCTCAAAAGTTGGGACAGGGGGGTACGAGCAGTACGTC. It translates to CASSSKVGTGGYEQYV.

The chain links TRBV15 to TRBJ1-3; D is ambiguous. The CDR3 has 12 residues. Trimming removed 5 bases at V and 9 bases at J, with 11 bases between. Germline values: CDR1 LNHNV, CDR2 YYDKDF (reference sequence). CDR3 DNA sequence: TGTGCCACCAGCGTGGCGGGTACCACCATATATTTT. Translated, it gives CATSVAGTTIYF.